One sample yielded the 30 T cell receptor beta chains listed below, sequenced in a study of T cell responses to AZD1222 COVID-19 vaccine. Using immunoSEQ multiplex PCR, the repertoire was profiled, and TCRdb retains in-frame clones only, with some absent. The data show more than 100,000 clones, with about 90% seen just once and 11% to 15% held by the top ten. The input for sequencing was peripheral blood, taken on day 0 of AZD1222 vaccination. Receptor source: an adult in good health.

This clone appeared a single time. The chain joins TRBV7-9 to TRBJ2-7; D is unclear. Trimming took off 7 bases at V and 4 bases at J, with 14 bases between the two ends. The CDR3 totals 13 residues. The germline V gene encodes CDR1 SEHNR and CDR2 FQNEAQ (reference sequence). The CDR3 spells CASTDPAIYEQYF. The CDR3 bases are TGTGCCAGCACAGACCCGGCCATATACGAGCAGTACTTC. The variable domain in full, with the rest retrieved from reference TRBV7-9 and TRBJ2-7, is DTGVSQNPRHKITKRGQNVTFRCDPISEHNRLYWYRQTLGQGPEFLTYFQNEAQLEKSRLLSDRFSAERPKGSFSTLEIQRTEQGDSAMYLCASTDPAIYEQYFGPGTRLTVT.

This clone has just a few counts. In nucleotides, the CDR3 is TGTGCCAGTAGTCCTAGCGGGGACCGGCCAAGGCAGCCCCAGCATTTT. Translation: CASSPSGDRPRQPQHF. The chain joins TRBV19 to TRBJ1-5, with D perhaps matching TRBD1 (5 bases). V lost 5 bases and J 7 bases, leaving 21 bases between the germline ends. CDR1 is LNHDA, CDR2 SQIVND, per germline (reference sequence). The CDR3 length is 16 residues.

This sequence joins TRBV3-1 (or the pseudogene TRBV3-2) and TRBJ1-1; D not resolved. Germline CDR1 reads LGHDT; CDR2 reads YNNKEL (reference sequence). The CDR3 covers 13 residues. V was trimmed by 1 base and J by 1 base, leaving 4 bases between them. CDR3 loop: CASSQGGNTEAFF. CDR3 bases: TGTGCCAGCAGCCAAGGAGGGAACACTGAAGCTTTCTTT.

The V call is TRBV9, the J call TRBJ1-2, with unresolved D. The CDR3 has 15 residues. V shed 0 bases and J shed 5 bases, with 14 bases lying between them. CDR1 is SGDLS, CDR2 YYNGEE, per germline. CDR3 region: CASSVAGDFRYGYTF. The CDR3 DNA is TGTGCCAGCAGCGTAGCTGGAGATTTTCGGTATGGCTACACCTTC.

The chain recombines TRBV10-1 with TRBJ2-5; a weak D match, TRBD1 (6 bases). Germline values: CDR1 WNHNN, CDR2 SYGVQD (reference sequence). This CDR3 has 14 amino acids. Trimming pared 4 bases from V and 8 bases from J, leaving 17 bases between. In nucleotides, the CDR3 is TGCGCCAGCAGTGCCGAACAGGGATTCGCTACCCAGTACTTC. Residues: CASSAEQGFATQYF.

V is TRBV28 and J is TRBJ1-5; TRBD1 aligns across 8 bases. V lost 2 bases to trimming and J lost 6 bases; unmatched junction nucleotides: 3. Per germline, CDR1 MDHEN and CDR2 SYDVKM. This CDR3 has 14 amino acids. Written as DNA, the CDR3 is TGTGCCAGCAGTTTACTAGGACAGGGTCAGCCCCAGCATTTT. As protein: CASSLLGQGQPQHF.

The rearrangement uses TRBV7-2 and TRBJ2-1; tentatively, D is TRBD2 (7 bases). V was clipped by 1 base and J by 9 bases, with 16 bases between them. This CDR3 region has 15 residues. Per the germline V gene, CDR1 is SGHTA and CDR2 is FQGNSA. The CDR3 region has the DNA TGTGCCAGCAGCTTAGGACTAGGGGGAGGGGGTGAGCAGTTCTTC. The encoded protein is CASSLGLGGGGEQFF.

The V call is TRBV18, the J call TRBJ1-4; D is unresolved. Per the germline V gene, CDR1 is KGHSH and CDR2 is LQKENI. Between the trimmed V and J ends, which lost 1 base and 0 bases, there was a span of 6 bases. The CDR3 is 15 amino acids. Here the CDR3 DNA reads TGTGCCAGCTCACCACAGGCCGCAACTAATGAAAAACTGTTTTTT. Translating gives CASSPQAATNEKLFF.

The rearrangement links TRBV4-3 to TRBJ1-5, with D tentatively TRBD1 (6 bases). V gave up 0 bases and J gave up 6 bases, with 9 bases separating them. Germline-derived CDR1 and CDR2 are LGHNA and YSLEER. The CDR3 is 14 amino acids. The CDR3, as DNA: TGCGCCAGCAGCCAAGAAACAGGGCCTCAGCCCCAGCATTTT. The encoded protein is CASSQETGPQPQHF.

V gene TRBV29-1 combines with J gene TRBJ1-1, with TRBD1 as a possible D gene (5 bases). This CDR3 contains 11 residues. The germline CDR1 and CDR2 sequences are SQVTM and ANQGSEA. V was shortened by 3 bases and J by 8 bases, with 10 bases between the two germline ends. The CDR3 loop is CSVDREVEAFF. The CDR3 DNA is TGCAGCGTTGACAGGGAGGTCGAAGCTTTCTTT.

The chain recombines TRBV7-9 with TRBJ2-7; TRBD1 matches at 9 bases. The CDR3 spans 15 residues. Trimming removed 4 bases from V and 5 bases from J; junction bases left unmatched: 9. Germline V gene data show CDR1 as SEHNR and CDR2 as FQNEAQ (reference sequence). As DNA, the CDR3 is TGTGCCAGCAGCTACACCGGGACAGGGATCCACGAGCAGTACTTC. This translates into CASSYTGTGIHEQYF.

This clone was seen a handful of times. The V call is TRBV27, the J call TRBJ2-1; 11 bases are a match to TRBD2. Germline V gene data show CDR1 as MNHEY and CDR2 as SMNVEV (reference sequence). The CDR3 length is 13 residues. Trimming took 9 bases from V and 3 from J; bases not matched to a gene: 1. Here the CDR3 DNA reads TGTGCCAGTACTAGCGGGAGCTACAATGAGCAGTTCTTC. This sequence encodes CASTSGSYNEQFF.

The V call is TRBV12-3 or TRBV12-4, the J call TRBJ2-1, with D possibly matching TRBD2 (5 bases). V was trimmed by 5 bases and J by 9 bases, leaving 14 bases between them. The CDR3 contains 13 residues. CDR3 bases: TGTGCCAGCAGTCCTACTAGATCTGGTGAGCAGTTCTTC. It specifies CASSPTRSGEQFF.

The rearrangement joins TRBV19 to TRBJ1-1; no clear D gene. Deletions cut 7 bases from V and 2 bases from J, with 14 bases between. The CDR3 spans 14 residues. From germline, CDR1 is LNHDA and CDR2 SQIVND (reference sequence). The CDR3 nucleotides are TGTGCCAGTATGCGGAGGGCTTATAACACTGAAGCTTTCTTT. This translates into CASMRRAYNTEAFF.

This sequence joins TRBV5-1 and TRBJ2-7; 9 positions match TRBD1. The CDR3 consists of 16 residues. Per germline, CDR1 SGHRS and CDR2 YFSETQ. V was pared by 0 bases and J by 3 bases, with 7 bases of the junction left unmatched. The CDR3, as DNA: TGCGCCAGCAGCTTGGCCTTGGGGACAGGGATCTACGAGCAGTACTTC. It codes for CASSLALGTGIYEQYF.

CDR3 DNA: TGTGCCAGCAGCTTAGGAGGTGGGCTAAATCAGCCCCAGCATTTT. It translates to CASSLGGGLNQPQHF. The rearrangement uses TRBV7-8 and TRBJ1-5; D ambiguous. CDR1 and CDR2 (germline): SGHVS, FQNEAQ. Deletions cut 1 base from V and 4 bases from J, with 11 bases between. This CDR3 spans 15 amino acids.

This chain links TRBV5-4 with TRBJ2-1; 8 nucleotides match TRBD1. The CDR3 runs to 17 residues. Germline V CDR1 and CDR2: SGHNT, YYREEE (reference sequence). Germline trimming cut 0 bases from V and 0 bases from J; bases unmatched to any gene: 5. The CDR3 loop reads CASSLGTGTGSYNEQFF. DNA for the CDR3: TGTGCCAGCAGCTTGGGGACAGGGACGGGCTCCTACAATGAGCAGTTCTTC.

This sequence joins TRBV24-1 and TRBJ2-2; D is uncertain. Germline CDR1 is KGHDR and CDR2 is SFDVKD. The CDR3 consists of 16 residues. Trimming cost V 3 bases and J 5 bases, with 15 bases left between them. The CDR3 region has the DNA TGTGCCACCAGTGATCACGGTAATAGCCGGACCGGGGAGCTGTTTTTT. This codes for CATSDHGNSRTGELFF.

The rearrangement links TRBV3-1 (or the pseudogene TRBV3-2) to TRBJ2-6; D uncertain. There are 14 residues in the CDR3. Germline V gives CDR1 LGHDT, CDR2 YNNKEL (reference sequence). V lost 5 bases, J lost 1 base, and 6 bases lay in between. The CDR3 sequence is CASSYGSGANVLTF. The CDR3 DNA is TGTGCCAGCAGCTACGGATCTGGGGCCAACGTCCTGACTTTC.

This clone was counted only a few times. This chain links TRBV5-6 with TRBJ2-7; perhaps TRBD1 as D (6 bases). The V end lost 2 bases, the J end lost 5 bases, and 14 bases lay between the germline ends. CDR1 and CDR2 (germline): SGHDT, YYEEEE. There are 14 residues in the CDR3. The CDR3 sequence: CASSFKGGPDEQYF. The CDR3 DNA sequence: TGTGCCAGCAGCTTTAAAGGGGGTCCTGACGAGCAGTACTTC.

J is TRBJ1-1 and V is TRBV7-2; 8 bases align to TRBD1. The junction had 5 bases not matched to a gene; V was cut back by 5 bases and J by 3 bases. The CDR3 loop spans 14 amino acids. CDR1 and CDR2 (germline): SGHTA, FQGNSA. In nucleotides, the CDR3 is TGTGCCAGCAGCACGGGACAGGAGGACACTGAAGCTTTCTTT. It yields the protein CASSTGQEDTEAFF. Full variable domain (remainder filled in from reference TRBV7-2 and TRBJ1-1): GAGVSQSPSNKVTEKGKDVELRCDPISGHTALYWYRQSLGQGLEFLIYFQGNSAPDKSGLPSDRFSAERTGGSVSTLTIQRTQQEDSAVYLCASSTGQEDTEAFFGQGTRLTVV.

This sequence joins TRBV5-1 and TRBJ2-7, with 9 nucleotides matching TRBD1. V lost 4 bases and J lost 0; bases outside the gene matches: 17. Germline CDR1 SGHRS, CDR2 YFSETQ. The CDR3 covers 19 residues. The DNA for the CDR3 is TGCGCCAGCAGCGATCCCGGGACAGGGTCTTATATTAGCTCCTACGAGCAGTACTTC. Translation gives CASSDPGTGSYISSYEQYF. The whole variable domain, filled in from reference TRBV5-1 and TRBJ2-7, reads KAGVTQTPRYLIKTRGQQVTLSCSPISGHRSVSWYQQTPGQGLQFLFEYFSETQRNKGNFPGRFSGRQFSNSRSEMNVSTLELGDSALYLCASSDPGTGSYISSYEQYFGPGTRLTVT.

This clone was observed once. V gene TRBV25-1 combines with J gene TRBJ2-5; maybe TRBD2 (5 bases). The CDR3 spans 14 residues. The V and J ends lost 5 bases and 2 bases respectively, with 12 bases between them. Germline loops: CDR1 MGHDK, CDR2 SYGVNS. CDR3 coding DNA: TGTGCCAGCAGTTTGGAGGCCTATCAAGAGACCCAGTACTTC. Its protein product is CASSLEAYQETQYF.

The chain recombines TRBV27 with TRBJ1-2; 10 nucleotides match TRBD1. CDR1 is MNHEY and CDR2 is SMNVEV in the germline V gene (reference sequence). The V and J ends lost 4 bases and 7 bases, in that order; junction bases with no gene match: 6. The CDR3 runs to 14 residues. This CDR3 reads CASSWTGGLVGYTF. The CDR3 DNA reads TGTGCCAGCAGTTGGACAGGGGGATTGGTTGGCTACACCTTC.

The J gene is TRBJ1-3, the V gene TRBV18; TRBD1 is a possible D gene (5 bases). The V end lost 3 bases, the J end lost 0 bases, and 12 bases lay between the germline ends. Per germline, CDR1 KGHSH and CDR2 LQKENI. CDR3 length equals 16 residues. CDR3: CASSPTATISGNTIYF. The CDR3 nucleotides are TGTGCCAGCTCACCGACAGCGACTATCTCTGGAAACACCATATATTTT.

J is TRBJ1-2 and V is TRBV7-9; 7 bases agree with TRBD1. Unmatched junction bases numbered 9, after V lost 1 base and J lost 13 bases. The CDR3 runs to 13 residues. Germline V lookup: CDR1 SEHNR, CDR2 FQNEAQ (reference sequence). The CDR3 sequence is CASSLGVRAGGTF. DNA of the CDR3: TGTGCCAGCAGCTTAGGGGTTCGGGCAGGGGGCACCTTC.

The rearrangement uses TRBV12-3 or TRBV12-4 and TRBJ2-4; 7 positions agree with TRBD2. The V gene end was trimmed by 6 bases and the J gene end by 6 bases; junction bases not matched to a gene: 5. The CDR3 has 13 residues. The CDR3 here is CASSSWGGNIQYF. The CDR3 DNA sequence: TGTGCCAGCAGCTCGTGGGGGGGAAACATTCAGTACTTC.

V is TRBV5-8 and J is TRBJ1-5; 9 bases are shared with TRBD1. CDR1 is SGHTS, CDR2 YDEGEE, per germline. The CDR3 totals 15 residues. The V gene end was trimmed by 4 bases and the J gene end by 2 bases; junction bases not matched to a gene: 4. This CDR3 is CASSMTGGGNQPQHF. The CDR3, as DNA: TGTGCCAGCAGCATGACAGGGGGAGGCAATCAGCCCCAGCATTTT.

This clone was seen a few times. The chain joins TRBV5-4 to TRBJ2-3; no clear D. Germline CDR1 and CDR2: SGHNT and YYREEE (reference sequence). V was pared by 4 bases and J by 4 bases, with 7 bases between. This CDR3 is 12 amino acids long. This CDR3 is CASSPRADTQYF. CDR3 in DNA: TGTGCCAGCAGCCCTCGGGCAGATACGCAGTATTTT.

This chain links TRBV27 with TRBJ2-7; D ambiguous. Per germline, CDR1 MNHEY and CDR2 SMNVEV (reference sequence). The V end lost 3 bases, the J end lost 0 bases, and 6 bases lay between the germline ends. The CDR3 spans 13 residues. CDR3 in DNA: TGTGCCAGCAGTTTGAAGAGCTCCTACGAGCAGTACTTC. Its translation is CASSLKSSYEQYF.